The TCR beta chain under discussion was sequenced for a study of blood T cell repertoires in COVID-19. Background on the study: The study drew acute and convalescent COVID-19 samples from the United States, Italy and Spain.

The V end lost 5 bases, the J end lost 5 bases, and 12 bases lay between the germline ends. The CDR3 consists of 13 residues. Per germline, CDR1 SGHNT and CDR2 YENEEA. Those enrolled, adults aged roughly 18 to 95 years, came from around 25 US areas. Per the study methods: By means of reference gene primer amplification, nucleated cell counts were estimated. TCRdb keeps only in-frame clones here, not all; method: immunoSEQ multiplex PCR. That table gives V, J and clone size, and the DNA gave D and trimming. The sample has under 200,000 clones, 81% seen once. The genes are TRBV11-3 and TRBJ1-1; D gene uncertain. This TCR was sampled from a woman in her thirties or forties with acute COVID-19. Material: PBMCs or T cells enriched from blood (not recorded which). The CDR3 nucleotides are TGTGCCAGCAGCACTTTCTCCCGGACTGAAGCTTTCTTT. Its translation is CASSTFSRTEAFF.